Sequencing of this TCR beta chain was carried out in a study of cytomegalovirus exposure and HLA in healthy donors. Study as a whole: The 95 to 150 validation repertoires were produced on the same platform as the 700 or so repertoires of the first cohort. This was reported in a later analysis.

Method: immunoSEQ multiplex PCR; TCRdb's copy keeps in-frame clones and lacks some. The data show over 150,000 clones, 80% to 90% seen once. This clone has just one count. The antigen remains undetermined. Study-level findings and limits: In vitro work confirmed that a few CMV-associated chains recognize CMV antigens. The majority of TCR sequences were rare, yet some public TCRs appeared in many donors.

Germline lookup yields CDR1 SGHDT and CDR2 YYEEEE. The CDR3 spans 15 residues. V lost 1 base, J lost 0 bases, and 8 bases lay in between. Sequenced sample: PBMCs. The TCR sequence derives from a woman under 30 in good health and CMV-seronegative. The J gene is TRBJ1-3, the V gene TRBV5-6; D call uncertain. CDR3 coding DNA: TGTGCCAGCAGCTTGTCCGCGCGCTCTGGAAACACCATATATTTT. This codes for CASSLSARSGNTIYF.